The 26 T cell receptor beta chains reported below all come from one sample, sequenced in a study of blood T cell repertoires in COVID-19. The assay was immunoSEQ multiplex PCR, and TCRdb's table has in-frame clones only and misses some. Here the sample spans about 140,000 clones, over 60% being singletons. Sequenced input: peripheral blood. Source of these receptors: a woman in her forties or fifties with active or convalescent COVID-19.

This chain connects TRBV7-8 to TRBJ1-2; TRBD1 might be the D (5 bases). Germline CDR1 reads SGHVS; CDR2 reads FQNEAQ. The length of the CDR3 is 13 residues. V shed 1 base and J shed 8 bases, with 11 bases lying between them. The CDR3 region is CASSLDSGKGYTF. The CDR3 nucleotides are TGTGCCAGCAGCTTAGACTCAGGGAAAGGCTACACCTTC.

This chain joins TRBV3-1 (or the pseudogene TRBV3-2) and TRBJ1-3; D might be TRBD1 (5 bases). Germline V gene lookup returns CDR1 LGHDT and CDR2 YNNKEL (reference sequence). The length of the CDR3 is 15 residues. Trimming left V 6 bases short and J 3 bases short, with 15 bases between. The CDR3 DNA follows: TGTGCCAGCAGTGCATTAAGGGGAAGTGGAAACACCATATATTTT. Translation: CASSALRGSGNTIYF.

The chain links TRBV6-5 to TRBJ1-2, with D possibly matching TRBD1 (5 bases). The CDR3 loop spans 15 amino acids. Germline-derived CDR1 and CDR2 are MNHEY and SVGAGI. V was cut by 5 bases and J by 6 bases, with 19 bases left in between. The CDR3 loop is CASSPRGVGLDGYTF. The CDR3 nucleotides read TGTGCCAGCAGTCCCCGGGGGGTGGGATTGGATGGCTACACCTTC.

This clone turned up a few times. J is TRBJ2-2 and V is TRBV6-4; no reliable D call. CDR1 is MRHNA, CDR2 SNTAGT, per germline. V was shortened by 5 bases and J by 6 bases, with 7 bases between the two germline ends. The CDR3 runs to 12 residues. The CDR3 is CASSPEAGELFF. In nucleotides, the CDR3 is TGTGCCAGCAGTCCCGAGGCCGGGGAGCTGTTTTTT.

The chain combines TRBV10-3 with TRBJ1-2; D unresolved. CDR1 ENHRY and CDR2 SYGVKD come from the germline V gene. The germline V and J ends were trimmed by 2 bases and 2 bases, with 6 bases remaining between them. CDR3 length: 13 residues. In DNA, the CDR3 is TGTGCCATCAGTGAGAACACCAACTATGGCTACACCTTC. Its protein product is CAISENTNYGYTF.

The chain uses TRBV6-2 or TRBV6-3 and TRBJ1-5, with 8 bases that match TRBD1. Germline loops: CDR1 MNHEY, CDR2 SVGEGT. The CDR3 runs to 13 residues. The trim removed 6 bases at V and 6 bases at J, leaving 4 bases unmatched. CDR3 amino acids: CASSRGLRQPQHF. The CDR3 DNA is TGTGCCAGCAGCAGGGGGCTCCGTCAGCCCCAGCATTTT.

The genes are TRBV11-3 and TRBJ2-1, with no clear D. Trimming left V 3 bases short and J 6 bases short, with 6 bases between. Germline-derived CDR1 and CDR2 are SGHNT and YENEEA. The CDR3 is 12 amino acids. CDR3 residues: CASSFQANEQFF. Here the CDR3 DNA reads TGTGCCAGCAGCTTCCAGGCCAATGAGCAGTTCTTC. The entire variable domain, with the rest obtained from reference TRBV11-3 and TRBJ2-1, is as follows: EAGVVQSPRYKIIEKKQPVAFWCNPISGHNTLYWYLQNLGQGPELLIRYENEEAVDDSQLPKDRFSAERLKGVDSTLKIQPAELGDSAVYLCASSFQANEQFFGPGTRLTVL.

The gene calls are TRBV29-1 and TRBJ2-7; D call uncertain. CDR1 is SQVTM, CDR2 ANQGSEA, per germline. The CDR3 spans 14 residues. The V end lost 4 bases, the J end lost 0 bases, and 13 bases lay between the germline ends. The CDR3 DNA sequence: TGCAGCGTTGTTAGTACCGCGAACTCCTACGAGCAGTACTTC. This codes for CSVVSTANSYEQYF.

The CDR3 DNA sequence: TGTGCCAGCAGTTACTCGCCAGGGGTCTATGGCTACACCTTC. Encoded protein: CASSYSPGVYGYTF. The rearrangement uses TRBV6-2 or TRBV6-3 and TRBJ1-2; TRBD1 is a possible D gene (6 bases). CDR1 and CDR2 (germline): MNHEY, SVGEGT. V was shortened by 0 bases and J by 4 bases, with 9 bases between the two germline ends. The CDR3 runs 14 residues.

V is TRBV7-6 and J is TRBJ2-7, with TRBD1 matching over 9 bases. The CDR3 has 17 amino acids. Germline CDR1 is SGHVS and CDR2 is FNYEAQ. V lost 1 base and J lost 0; bases outside the gene matches: 7. The CDR3 reads CASSLGGGTGSSYEQYF. The CDR3 DNA sequence: TGTGCCAGCAGCTTAGGGGGGGGGACAGGGAGCTCCTACGAGCAGTACTTC.

This chain links TRBV6-5 with TRBJ2-3; TRBD2 matches at 11 bases. The CDR3 sequence is 16 residues long. Germline trimming cut 3 bases from V and 1 base from J; bases unmatched to any gene: 3. The germline V gene encodes CDR1 MNHEY and CDR2 SVGAGI. The CDR3 reads CASSYLAGGGTDTQYF. The CDR3 DNA reads as TGTGCCAGCAGTTATCTAGCGGGGGGAGGCACAGATACGCAGTATTTT.

The chain recombines TRBV2 with TRBJ2-7; 7 bases agree with TRBD1. Germline CDR1 is SNHLY and CDR2 is FYNNEI. Trimming removed 6 bases from V and 6 bases from J; junction bases left unmatched: 5. The CDR3 spans 12 residues. This chain's CDR3 is CASRPDRTEQYF. Written as DNA, the CDR3 is TGTGCCAGCAGACCGGACAGGACCGAGCAGTACTTC.

The V and J genes are TRBV5-5 and TRBJ1-1; 9 bases are a match to TRBD1. The CDR3 covers 18 residues. After removal of 4 bases from V and 0 bases from J, the junction contained 13 bases not matched to a gene. Germline lookup yields CDR1 SGHKS and CDR2 YYEKEE (reference sequence). The CDR3 region has the DNA TGTGCCAGCAGCCCCGATTGGTGGACAGGGGTAATGAACACTGAAGCTTTCTTT. It codes for CASSPDWWTGVMNTEAFF.

CDR3 nucleotides: TGTGCCAGCTCAAAAACCCGGGGTAGAAGGGATAACGATCAGCCCCAGCATTTT. Encoded protein: CASSKTRGRRDNDQPQHF. The J gene is TRBJ1-5, the V gene TRBV18; no firm D call. Trimming shortened V by 5 bases and J by 5 bases, and 25 bases separated the two germline ends. The CDR3 length is 18 residues. CDR1 and CDR2 from the germline V gene are KGHSH and LQKENI.

V gene TRBV7-9 combines with J gene TRBJ1-3, with 8 bases matching TRBD1. Germline V lookup: CDR1 SEHNR, CDR2 FQNEAQ (reference sequence). The CDR3 sequence is 15 residues long. The trim removed 5 bases at V and 1 base at J, leaving 4 bases unmatched. As DNA, the CDR3 is TGTGCCAGCAGCCCCCGGGACAGGTCTGGAAACACCATATATTTT. This sequence encodes CASSPRDRSGNTIYF.

The chain combines TRBV12-5 with TRBJ1-2; 7 bases map to TRBD1. The germline gives CDR1 LGHNT, CDR2 FRNRAP. The CDR3 runs 15 residues. V shed 0 bases, J shed 8 bases, and the junction held 9 bases outside the gene matches. Here the CDR3 reads CASGLVLDRVRGYTF. CDR3 in DNA: TGTGCTAGTGGTTTGGTCCTCGACAGGGTGCGGGGCTACACCTTC.

Notes on this clone: Other DNA sequences within the sample encode an identical CDR3. V is TRBV27 and J is TRBJ2-7, with TRBD1 matching 10 bases. Germline assignment: CDR1 MNHEY and CDR2 SMNVEV (reference sequence). J was trimmed by 5 bases and V by 5 bases; bases with no gene match: 6. CDR3 size: 14 residues. In nucleotides, the CDR3 is TGTGCCAGCAGTCTTGACAGGGGGCGGAACGAGCAGTACTTC. This translates into CASSLDRGRNEQYF.

This clone was seen only once. The chain links TRBV5-1 to TRBJ1-5; a possible D gene is TRBD1 (5 bases). This CDR3 region has 15 residues. The germline CDR1 and CDR2 sequences are SGHRS and YFSETQ. The ends were cut back, 4 bases at V and 0 bases at J, with 11 bases in the middle. CDR3 coding DNA: TGCGCCAGCAGCCCCGGGGGATATAGCAATCAGCCCCAGCATTTT. Its translation is CASSPGGYSNQPQHF.

This chain links TRBV14 with TRBJ1-4; 9 nucleotides align to TRBD1. In germline, CDR1 is SGHDN, CDR2 FVKESK. V shed 4 bases, J shed 5 bases, and the junction held 11 bases outside the gene matches. There are 17 residues in the CDR3. In DNA, the CDR3 is TGTGCCAGCAGCCTCAGGCATTCCGGGACAGGGAATGAAAAACTGTTTTTT. It specifies CASSLRHSGTGNEKLFF.

Ten or more counts support this clone. The same CDR3 also results from other DNA sequences found in this sample. The chain has TRBV30 and TRBJ2-5; the D gene is possibly TRBD2 (7 bases). Germline V gives CDR1 GTSNPN, CDR2 SVGIG (reference sequence). The CDR3 totals 13 residues. V lost 3 bases and J lost 5, with 13 bases in between. CDR3 region: CAWRRGGGETQYF. The CDR3 DNA reads TGTGCCTGGAGGCGGGGAGGGGGGGAGACCCAGTACTTC.

V gene TRBV14 combines with J gene TRBJ1-2; the D is unclear. Germline-derived CDR1 and CDR2 are SGHDN and FVKESK. This CDR3 region has 13 residues. Deletions cut 1 base from V and 5 bases from J, with 8 bases between. The chain's CDR3 is CASSQVGPYGYTF. CDR3 nucleotide sequence: TGTGCCAGCAGCCAAGTCGGTCCATATGGCTACACCTTC.

The J gene is TRBJ2-2, the V gene TRBV11-2, with 8 bases aligning to TRBD1. V was clipped by 3 bases and J by 4 bases; unmatched bases: 4. Germline-derived CDR1 and CDR2 are SGHAT and FQNNGV. This CDR3 has 15 residues. CDR3 protein: CASSLTGAATGELFF. The CDR3 DNA is TGTGCCAGCAGCTTGACAGGGGCGGCCACCGGGGAGCTGTTTTTT.

The chain uses TRBV29-1 and TRBJ2-2; TRBD2 matches 10 bases. V shed 6 bases and J 4 bases; nucleotides not matched to a gene: 11. The CDR3 covers 16 residues. CDR1 is SQVTM, CDR2 ANQGSEA, per germline. The CDR3 sequence: CSVARLAGGRTGELFF. The CDR3 region has the DNA TGCAGCGTCGCTAGACTAGCGGGTGGACGCACCGGGGAGCTGTTTTTT.

This rearrangement joins TRBV19 to TRBJ1-5, with TRBD1 as a possible D gene (5 bases). Germline CDR1 reads LNHDA; CDR2 reads SQIVND (reference sequence). The CDR3 length is 13 residues. The V and J ends lost 5 bases and 6 bases respectively, with 11 bases between them. The CDR3 nucleotides are TGTGCCAGTAGTGTTCTTAGGGGTCAGCCCCAGCATTTT. It specifies CASSVLRGQPQHF.

This clone was seen only once. The chain couples TRBV11-3 to TRBJ1-1; D gene ambiguous. Trimming left V 3 bases short and J 1 base short, with 18 bases between. The CDR3 length is 17 residues. Germline loops: CDR1 SGHNT, CDR2 YENEEA. CDR3 bases: TGTGCCAGCAGCTTCCCCCCGGGAGGCGCGGAGAACACTGAAGCTTTCTTT. Translation gives CASSFPPGGAENTEAFF.

The V gene is TRBV12-3 or TRBV12-4, the J gene TRBJ1-1; D not certain. The CDR3 is made up of 13 amino acids. The V end lost 8 bases, the J end lost 1 base, and 11 bases lay between the germline ends. The CDR3 nucleotides are TGTGCCAGCGGTTACGAAGCGAACACTGAAGCTTTCTTT. Its translation is CASGYEANTEAFF.